The 21 T cell receptor beta chains below come from one sample, sequenced in a study of identical twins. A single record per CDR3 protein comes from TCRdb applying MiXCR to the 5' RACE reads. This sample has around 1.7 million distinct CDR3 sequences, with around a third found just once. Sequenced input: cord blood. The receptor source for this set is a newborn girl in good health.

A note on this clonotype: Being one base from a much bigger clone, this may be a read error. CDR3 in amino acids: CANSLWGFLAGADTQYF. DNA for the CDR3: TGTGCCAACAGCCTTTGGGGATTTCTAGCGGGAGCAGATACGCAGTATTTT. V gene TRBV28 combines with J gene TRBJ2-3; 10 bases match TRBD2. Trimming removed 10 bases from V and 4 bases from J; junction bases left unmatched: 17. Germline-derived CDR1 and CDR2 are MDHEN and SYDVKM. This CDR3 has 17 amino acids.

This clonotype has more than one count but fewer than ten. In nucleotides, the CDR3 is TGTGCCAGCACAATGGACAGCCTAATGAACACTGAAGCTTTCTTT. Translated: CASTMDSLMNTEAFF. The rearrangement uses TRBV28 and TRBJ1-1; D may be TRBD1 (6 bases). Germline V gives CDR1 MDHEN, CDR2 SYDVKM. V gave up 7 bases and J gave up 0 bases, with 15 bases separating them. The CDR3 spans 15 residues.

This clonotype was seen only a few times. The chain carries TRBV20-1 and TRBJ2-7; D unresolved. Germline CDR1 and CDR2: DFQATT and SNEGSKA (reference sequence). Trimming pared 6 bases from V and 2 bases from J, leaving 8 bases between. The CDR3 runs to 11 residues. In DNA, the CDR3 is TGCAGTGCGCCCGCGGCCTACGAGCAGTACTTC. Residues: CSAPAAYEQYF.

The rearrangement joins TRBV9 to TRBJ2-7; a possible D gene is TRBD2 (5 bases). Germline V gene sequence: CDR1 SGDLS, CDR2 YYNGEE. The CDR3 consists of 15 residues. Trimming stripped 0 bases from V and 10 bases from J, with 20 bases between. The CDR3 protein is CASSVDRGIRDTQYF. Written as DNA, the CDR3 is TGTGCCAGCAGCGTAGATCGGGGAATCCGGGATACCCAGTACTTC.

The chain couples TRBV3-1 to TRBJ2-1; D remains ambiguous. CDR3 length: 20 residues. Between the trimmed V and J ends, which lost 4 bases and 2 bases, there was a span of 27 bases. Germline CDR1 LGHDT, CDR2 YNNKEL (reference sequence). CDR3 in amino acids: CASSPPFRDPRPFPYNEQFF. The CDR3 DNA is TGTGCCAGCAGCCCTCCTTTCCGAGACCCGCGGCCATTTCCCTACAATGAGCAGTTCTTC.

J is TRBJ2-1 and V is TRBV4-1, with D perhaps matching TRBD2 (6 bases). Germline V CDR1 and CDR2: MGHRA, YSYEKL. V shed 2 bases and J shed 8 bases, with 19 bases lying between them. The CDR3 contains 16 residues. The CDR3 loop reads CASSQSGGLPLDEQFF. As DNA, the CDR3 is TGCGCCAGCAGCCAAAGTGGGGGACTTCCCTTAGATGAGCAGTTCTTC.

This clonotype has only a few counts. The chain uses TRBV10-3 and TRBJ2-2; 7 bases agree with TRBD1. Germline loops: CDR1 ENHRY, CDR2 SYGVKD. The J segment lost 3 bases and the V segment lost 3 bases, leaving 4 bases of the junction unmatched. The CDR3 has 15 residues. The CDR3 DNA sequence: TGTGCCATCAGTGAAGGGGGCTCCTACACCGGGGAGCTGTTTTTT. Amino acid sequence: CAISEGGSYTGELFF.

This clonotype appeared a few times. The rearrangement links TRBV27 to TRBJ2-4, with D perhaps given as TRBD1 or TRBD2 (6 bases each). Germline CDR1 and CDR2: MNHEY and SMNVEV (reference sequence). The CDR3 spans 13 residues. The V end lost 4 bases, the J end lost 6 bases, and 10 bases lay between the germline ends. The CDR3: CASSWGALNIQYF. Here the CDR3 DNA reads TGTGCCAGCAGTTGGGGGGCCTTAAACATTCAGTACTTC.

This clonotype has more than one count but fewer than ten. The rearrangement uses TRBV3-1 and TRBJ2-7; 14 bases are shared with TRBD2. Germline assignment: CDR1 LGHDT and CDR2 YNNKEL (reference sequence). J lost 6 bases, V lost 3 bases, and 7 bases had no gene match. The CDR3 is 16 amino acids. This chain's CDR3 is CASSHQGLAGVGEQYF. CDR3 coding DNA: TGTGCCAGCAGCCACCAGGGACTAGCGGGAGTGGGCGAGCAGTACTTC.

In this sample, this clonotype turned up a few times. The rearrangement links TRBV28 to TRBJ2-4, with 8 nucleotides matching TRBD2. Germline V gene lookup returns CDR1 MDHEN and CDR2 SYDVKM. J lost 8 bases, V lost 5 bases, and 5 bases had no gene match. The CDR3 has 13 residues. The CDR3 DNA sequence: TGTGCCAGCAGTCCCCCGGGGGGGCACATTCAGTACTTC. Its protein is CASSPPGGHIQYF.

The genes are TRBV20-1 and TRBJ1-1, with TRBD1 matching 7 bases. Germline loops: CDR1 DFQATT, CDR2 SNEGSKA (reference sequence). The CDR3 totals 13 residues. The V segment lost 3 bases and the J segment 6 bases; nucleotides outside the gene matches: 7. The CDR3: CSASSRRGPEAFF. The CDR3 DNA reads as TGCAGTGCTAGTAGTAGAAGGGGGCCTGAAGCTTTCTTT.

This clonotype was found a few times. This chain links TRBV6-2 or TRBV6-3 with TRBJ2-5, with 8 bases matching TRBD2. Germline V gene data show CDR1 as MNHEY and CDR2 as SVGEGT. V was pared by 10 bases and J by 11 bases, with 21 bases of the junction left unmatched. The CDR3 extends over 15 amino acids. CDR3 DNA: TGTGCCACCCACCTAGCAGTAGCGGGGCCCACTGAGCAGTACTTC. It encodes CATHLAVAGPTEQYF.

The chain is built from TRBV6-5 and TRBJ1-2; TRBD1 matches at 8 bases. The CDR3 is 14 amino acids. Trimming removed 2 bases from V and 7 bases from J; junction bases left unmatched: 6. Germline CDR1 MNHEY, CDR2 SVGAGI. The CDR3 protein is CASSYRAGGCGYTF. The CDR3 coding sequence is TGTGCCAGCAGTTACCGGGCAGGGGGCTGTGGCTACACCTTC.

This clonotype was counted a few times. The chain uses TRBV29-1 and TRBJ1-4; unclear D gene. The CDR3 spans 13 residues. The V gene's germline CDR1 is SQVTM and CDR2 ANQGSEA. The germline V and J ends were trimmed by 7 bases and 4 bases, with 13 bases remaining between them. Here the CDR3 DNA reads TGCAGCGCAATTCCTGGGAATAATGAAAAACTGTTTTTT. Residues: CSAIPGNNEKLFF.

The chain combines TRBV5-1 with TRBJ2-6; D remains ambiguous. The germline V gene encodes CDR1 SGHRS and CDR2 YFSETQ. V dropped 4 bases and J dropped 2 bases, with 10 bases sitting between them. The CDR3 covers 15 residues. The CDR3: CASSRDKAGANVLTF. In DNA form, the CDR3 reads TGCGCCAGCAGCCGTGACAAGGCTGGGGCCAACGTCCTGACTTTC.

About this clonotype: This may come from a read error, since a much larger clone is one base off. The chain recombines TRBV5-1 with TRBJ2-2; D gene ambiguous. The CDR3 consists of 13 residues. CDR1 is SGHRS and CDR2 is YFSETQ in the germline V gene. V lost 0 bases, J lost 6 bases, and 6 bases lay in between. The CDR3 coding sequence is TGCGCCAGCAGCTTGGTGACACCCGGGGAGCTGTTTTTT. It encodes CASSLVTPGELFF.

This clonotype appeared a single time. V usage is TRBV20-1 and J usage is TRBJ2-5; D is ambiguous. This CDR3 is built from 12 residues. Germline-derived CDR1 and CDR2 are DFQATT and SNEGSKA (reference sequence). The V end lost 3 bases, the J end lost 11 bases, and 16 bases lay between the germline ends. CDR3 region: CSARAPPNEQYF. The DNA for the CDR3 is TGCAGTGCTAGGGCCCCCCCCAATGAGCAGTACTTC.

The sample holds a few counts of this clonotype. The V call is TRBV25-1, the J call TRBJ1-4; TRBD1 might be the D (6 bases). CDR1 is MGHDK, CDR2 SYGVNS, per germline. V lost 1 base and J 8 bases, leaving 14 bases between the germline ends. The CDR3 covers 15 residues. CDR3 protein: CASSESQGRGEKLFF. CDR3 nucleotide sequence: TGTGCCAGCAGTGAATCGCAGGGAAGGGGGGAAAAACTGTTTTTT.

The J gene is TRBJ1-1, the V gene TRBV20-1; D is uncertain. CDR1 is DFQATT, CDR2 SNEGSKA, per germline (reference sequence). CDR3 size: 15 residues. V lost 0 bases and J 1 base, leaving 12 bases between the germline ends. The CDR3 DNA sequence: TGCAGTGCTAGAGACAACCCTGGGAAGAACACTGAAGCTTTCTTT. Residues: CSARDNPGKNTEAFF.

The chain couples TRBV6-1 to TRBJ2-7; D call uncertain. Germline V gene lookup returns CDR1 MNHNS and CDR2 SASEGT. Trimming shortened V by 5 bases and J by 0 bases, and 8 bases separated the two germline ends. The CDR3 runs 13 residues. The CDR3 nucleotides are TGTGCCAGCAGTACTCAGAGCTCCTACGAGCAGTACTTC. Its translation is CASSTQSSYEQYF.

For this clonotype: A read error may be the cause here, since a much bigger clone is one base away. The CDR3 loop reads CSGNSATNENLFF. CDR3 in DNA: TGCAGCGGAAACAGTGCAACTAATGAAAACCTGTTTTTT. This chain joins TRBV29-1 and TRBJ1-4; no firm D call. Germline V gives CDR1 SQVTM, CDR2 ANQGSEA. CDR3 size: 13 residues. The whole variable domain, filled in from reference TRBV29-1 and TRBJ1-4, reads SAVISQKPSRDICQRGTSLTIQCQVDSQVTMMFWYRQQPGQSLTLIATANQGSEATYESGFVIDKFPISRPNLTFSTLTVSNMSPEDSSIYLCSGNSATNENLFFGSGTQLSVL.